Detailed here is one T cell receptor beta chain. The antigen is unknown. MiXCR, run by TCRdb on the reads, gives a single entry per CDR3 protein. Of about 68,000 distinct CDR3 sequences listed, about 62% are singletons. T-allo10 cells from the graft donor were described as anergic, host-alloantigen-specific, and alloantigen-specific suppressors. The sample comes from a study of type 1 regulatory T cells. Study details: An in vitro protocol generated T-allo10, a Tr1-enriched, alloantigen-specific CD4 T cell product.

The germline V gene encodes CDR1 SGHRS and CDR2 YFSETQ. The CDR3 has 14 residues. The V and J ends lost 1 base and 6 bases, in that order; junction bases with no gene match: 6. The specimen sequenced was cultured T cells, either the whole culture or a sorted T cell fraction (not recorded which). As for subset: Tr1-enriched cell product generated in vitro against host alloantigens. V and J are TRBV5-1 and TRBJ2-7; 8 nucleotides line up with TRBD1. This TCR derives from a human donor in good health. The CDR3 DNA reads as TGCGCCAGCAGCTTGCACGCGACAGGGGTCGAGCAGTACTTC. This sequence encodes CASSLHATGVEQYF.